The 5 T cell receptor beta chains reported below all come from one sample, sequenced in a study of T cell responses to AZD1222 COVID-19 vaccine. Method: immunoSEQ multiplex PCR; TCRdb's copy keeps in-frame clones and lacks some. Of about 150,000 clones listed, around 90% are singletons. Sequences were derived from peripheral blood, sampled 28 days after the second AZD1222 dose. The source is an adult who received the AZD1222 COVID-19 vaccine.

A single count supports this clone. The V call is TRBV12-3 or TRBV12-4, the J call TRBJ2-7; the D is unclear. V shed 7 bases and J shed 7 bases, with 8 bases lying between them. The CDR3 covers 10 residues. The CDR3 loop reads CASTYAEQYF. The CDR3 DNA sequence: TGTGCCAGCACCTACGCAGAGCAGTACTTC.

The genes are TRBV2 and TRBJ2-7; the match to TRBD2 covers 9 bases. Germline V gives CDR1 SNHLY, CDR2 FYNNEI. This CDR3 contains 15 residues. Trimming removed 1 base from V and 7 bases from J; junction bases left unmatched: 8. The chain's CDR3 is CASSEVLVGLAEQYF. The CDR3 bases are TGTGCCAGCAGTGAAGTTTTGGTGGGACTAGCAGAGCAGTACTTC.

V usage is TRBV7-9 and J usage is TRBJ2-2, with D unclear. The germline gives CDR1 SEHNR, CDR2 FQNEAQ (reference sequence). V lost 1 base, J lost 6 bases, and 6 bases lay in between. This CDR3 has 13 residues. This CDR3 reads CASSLVIAGELFF. CDR3 nucleotide sequence: TGTGCCAGCAGCTTAGTGATAGCCGGGGAGCTGTTTTTT.

The chain recombines TRBV15 with TRBJ2-5; 7 nucleotides align to TRBD1. Germline assignment: CDR1 LNHNV and CDR2 YYDKDF (reference sequence). The CDR3 spans 12 residues. J gave up 2 bases and V 8 bases, and 2 bases lay outside the gene matches. CDR3 sequence: CATATGQETQYF. The CDR3 bases are TGTGCCACCGCGACAGGGCAAGAGACCCAGTACTTC. Filled out from reference TRBV15 and TRBJ2-5, the complete variable domain reads DAMVIQNPRYQVTQFGKPVTLSCSQTLNHNVMYWYQQKSSQAPKLLFHYYDKDFNNEADTPDNFQSRRPNTSFCFLDIRSPGLGDTAMYLCATATGQETQYFGPGTRLLVL.

This rearrangement joins TRBV27 to TRBJ2-1, with 7 bases that match TRBD2. CDR1 MNHEY and CDR2 SMNVEV come from the germline V gene (reference sequence). J gave up 6 bases and V 3 bases, and 5 bases lay outside the gene matches. The CDR3 extends over 14 amino acids. The CDR3 DNA is TGTGCCAGCAGTTTTTATCTAGCGGCCAATGAGCAGTTCTTC. As protein: CASSFYLAANEQFF.